This T cell receptor (beta chain) is from a study of a mutant IDH1 vaccine in newly diagnosed glioma. Deletions cut 4 bases from V and 2 bases from J, with 5 bases between. The CDR3 extends over 12 amino acids. CDR1 and CDR2 (germline): SGHRS, YFSETQ. Regarding time point: week 5, during vaccination. Topical imiquimod accompanied each vaccine dose, which consisted of 300 ug of mutant IDH1 20-mer peptide. TCRdb's copy holds only in-frame clones and misses some; the assay was immunoSEQ multiplex PCR. The data show some 51,000 clones, with roughly 78% seen just once and roughly 5.6% held by the top ten. This clone occurred once. Its antigen is unidentified.

The sample consisted of PBMCs, taken from a glioma patient whose treatment included an IDH1 peptide vaccine. The rearrangement links TRBV5-1 to TRBJ2-3; no firm D call. The TCR comes from a man between 50 and 59 years old with glioma. The DNA for the CDR3 is TGCGCCAGCAGCGAGGACACAGATACGCAGTATTTT. Translated, it gives CASSEDTDTQYF.